The 13 T cell receptor beta chains below all came from one sample that was sequenced in a study of prognosis after radiotherapy for stage I lung cancer. Two rounds of multiplex PCR amplified TCR beta CDR3 from genomic DNA. During first-round PCR, primers specific to each TRBV and TRBJ gene were used. From the multiplex PCR reads, TCRdb called clonotypes with MiXCR, one entry per CDR3 protein. The sample includes tens of thousands of distinct CDR3 sequences, 35% to 45% of them seen just once. Source: PBMCs, taken before or after stereotactic body radiation therapy (not recorded which). The source of these receptors is a donor aged 50 or older with non-small cell lung cancer.

This clonotype was detected many times. The CDR3 nucleotides read TGTGCCAGCAGTTTAGCAGGGCTAGAGACCCAGTACTTC. The encoded protein is CASSLAGLETQYF. The rearrangement links TRBV12-3 or TRBV12-4 to TRBJ2-5; unclear D gene. Trimming left V 0 bases short and J 4 bases short, with 6 bases between. There are 13 residues in the CDR3.

By sample share, this clonotype is medium-sized. The V gene is TRBV5-1, the J gene TRBJ2-1; 7 bases align to TRBD1. The J segment lost 2 bases and the V segment lost 3 bases, leaving 2 bases of the junction unmatched. The V gene's germline CDR1 is SGHRS and CDR2 YFSETQ. This CDR3 has 14 amino acids. The CDR3 here is CASSSDRTYNEQFF. CDR3 sequence (DNA): TGCGCCAGCAGCTCGGACAGGACCTACAATGAGCAGTTCTTC. The variable domain in full, completed from reference TRBV5-1 and TRBJ2-1, reads KAGVTQTPRYLIKTRGQQVTLSCSPISGHRSVSWYQQTPGQGLQFLFEYFSETQRNKGNFPGRFSGRQFSNSRSEMNVSTLELGDSALYLCASSSDRTYNEQFFGPGTRLTVL.

The rearrangement uses TRBV9 and TRBJ2-3; D might be TRBD2 (7 bases). V gave up 4 bases and J gave up 0 bases, with 18 bases separating them. This CDR3 region has 17 residues. The germline CDR1 and CDR2 sequences are SGDLS and YYNGEE. The CDR3 loop reads CASSTLGGGASTDTQYF. As DNA, the CDR3 is TGTGCCAGCAGCACACTAGGGGGGGGCGCTAGCACAGATACGCAGTATTTT.

With respect to this clonotype: A much more abundant neighbour one base away suggests this may be a read error. The chain carries TRBV29-1 and TRBJ1-2; 9 bases map to TRBD1. CDR1 and CDR2 from the germline V gene are SQVTM and ANQGSEA. The CDR3 consists of 13 residues. The CDR3 DNA reads as TGCATCGCTCTGGGACAGGGCGACTATGGCTACACCTTC. Translated, it gives CIALGQGDYGYTF. Filled out from reference TRBV29-1 and TRBJ1-2, the complete variable domain reads SAVISQKPSRDICQRGTSLTIQCQVDSQVTMMFWYRQQPGQSLTLIATANQGSEATYESGFVIDKFPISRPNLTFSTLTVSNMSPEDSSIYLCIALGQGDYGYTFGSGTRLTVV.

The rearrangement joins TRBV7-2 to TRBJ2-1, with 12 bases matching TRBD2. The CDR3 length is 15 residues. Germline V gene data show CDR1 as SGHTA and CDR2 as FQGNSA. The V segment lost 3 bases and the J segment 7 bases; nucleotides outside the gene matches: 4. The CDR3 is CASSLLLAGGNEQFF. The CDR3 DNA reads TGTGCCAGCAGCTTGTTACTAGCGGGAGGAAATGAGCAGTTCTTC.

This clonotype was detected many times. CDR3 nucleotide sequence: TGCGCCAGAACCCCACGCCCAGTGAGGGGGCACGGGGAGCTGTTTTTT. This codes for CARTPRPVRGHGELFF. The chain employs TRBV5-1 and TRBJ2-2, with 7 bases aligning to TRBD1. V lost 8 bases and J lost 7; bases outside the gene matches: 17. The length of the CDR3 is 16 residues. CDR1 SGHRS and CDR2 YFSETQ come from the germline V gene.

This clonotype occurred many times. The chain uses TRBV7-9 and TRBJ2-5; 11 bases line up with TRBD2. The CDR3 runs 15 residues. The germline gives CDR1 SEHNR, CDR2 FQNEAQ (reference sequence). V gave up 3 bases and J gave up 1 base; unmatched junction bases: 1. In nucleotides, the CDR3 is TGTGCCAGCAGCTTTGGGACTAGCGGCCAAGAGACCCAGTACTTC. It encodes CASSFGTSGQETQYF.

This clonotype appeared many times. V is TRBV19 and J is TRBJ2-7; D not certain. This CDR3 region has 15 residues. In germline, CDR1 is LNHDA, CDR2 SQIVND (reference sequence). The V gene lost 1 base and the J gene lost 0 bases, with 10 bases spanning the gap. CDR3 sequence reads: CASSIAQDSSYEQYF. The DNA of the CDR3 is TGTGCCAGTAGTATAGCGCAGGATAGCTCCTACGAGCAGTACTTC.

This clonotype turned up a few times. V and J are TRBV20-1 and TRBJ2-7; unclear D gene. Germline CDR1 reads DFQATT; CDR2 reads SNEGSKA (reference sequence). The CDR3 contains 13 residues. The ends were cut back, 4 bases at V and 3 bases at J, with 13 bases in the middle. The CDR3 sequence is CSAIDLSIYEQYF. The CDR3 nucleotides are TGCAGTGCTATAGATCTTTCCATCTACGAGCAGTACTTC.

This clonotype is labeled medium-sized. V is TRBV6-1 and J is TRBJ2-7; 13 positions match TRBD2. V lost 4 bases to trimming and J lost 5 bases; unmatched junction nucleotides: 8. Germline V gene lookup returns CDR1 MNHNS and CDR2 SASEGT. The CDR3 has 16 amino acids. The CDR3 DNA reads as TGTGCCAGCAGTGGGGAACTAGCGGGAGGGCCCCACGAGCAGTACTTC. It yields the protein CASSGELAGGPHEQYF.

The table lists this clonotype with many counts. The CDR3, as DNA: TGCAGTGCTACCGGACTAGTTTCCTCCTACAATGAGCAGTTCTTC. Translating it yields CSATGLVSSYNEQFF. The rearrangement links TRBV20-1 to TRBJ2-1, with 7 nucleotides matching TRBD2. The CDR3 is made up of 15 amino acids. J gave up 0 bases and V 4 bases, and 6 bases lay outside the gene matches. Germline V CDR1 and CDR2: DFQATT, SNEGSKA (reference sequence).

The CDR3 reads CASSWGLACLNTGELFF. CDR3 DNA sequence: TGTGCCAGCAGTTGGGGACTAGCGTGTCTCAACACCGGGGAGCTGTTTTTT. V is TRBV7-2 and J is TRBJ2-2; 10 bases align to TRBD2. V was pared by 6 bases and J by 2 bases, with 9 bases of the junction left unmatched. The germline CDR1 and CDR2 sequences are SGHTA and FQGNSA. The CDR3 length is 17 residues. The full variable domain, its missing parts supplied by reference TRBV7-2 and TRBJ2-2, is GAGVSQSPSNKVTEKGKDVELRCDPISGHTALYWYRQSLGQGLEFLIYFQGNSAPDKSGLPSDRFSAERTGGSVSTLTIQRTQQEDSAVYLCASSWGLACLNTGELFFGEGSRLTVL.

At least ten counts were recorded for this clonotype. CDR3 in amino acids: CASSLVAGGTYNEQFF. In DNA, the CDR3 is TGTGCCAGCAGCTTAGTTGCGGGAGGGACCTACAATGAGCAGTTCTTC. The J gene is TRBJ2-1, the V gene TRBV11-3; TRBD2 matches at 9 bases. Trimming cost V 1 base and J 2 bases; bases outside gene matches: 3. This CDR3 comprises 16 residues. CDR1 SGHNT and CDR2 YENEEA come from the germline V gene.